The 15 T cell receptor beta chains below come from one sample, sequenced in a study of shared clonotypes between healthy human individuals. Produced via immunoSEQ multiplex PCR; TCRdb's table is partial and in-frame only. The sample lists approximately 2.3 million clones, over 90% occurring once. Sequencing input: naive CD4+ T cells from PBMCs. Described subset: CD45RA+ positively selected. These receptors all come from a man between 18 and 29 years old in good health. Some clones in this sample may be carry-over from other donors' samples.

This clone was recorded once. This chain joins TRBV7-6 and TRBJ2-5, with TRBD2 matching 16 bases. After removal of 4 bases from V and 0 bases from J, the junction contained 2 bases not matched to a gene. Germline lookup yields CDR1 SGHVS and CDR2 FNYEAQ. The CDR3 runs 17 residues. The CDR3 region has the DNA TGTGCCAGCAGCTCGGGACTAGCGGGAGGGTACCAAGAGACCCAGTACTTC. It yields the protein CASSSGLAGGYQETQYF.

In regard to this clone: At the DNA level, this CDR3 is encoded by other sequences in the same sample as well. The chain is built from TRBV28 and TRBJ1-2, with 11 nucleotides matching TRBD1. The V and J ends lost 3 bases and 5 bases, in that order; junction bases with no gene match: 2. The CDR3 consists of 14 residues. Germline V gives CDR1 MDHEN, CDR2 SYDVKM. CDR3 protein: CASSLGQGVYGYTF. CDR3 DNA: TGTGCCAGCAGTTTGGGACAGGGGGTTTATGGCTACACCTTC.

This chain connects TRBV5-4 to TRBJ2-2; TRBD1 matches 8 bases. The junction had 7 bases not matched to a gene; V was cut back by 3 bases and J by 3 bases. The CDR3 has 16 amino acids. Germline V CDR1 and CDR2: SGHNT, YYREEE (reference sequence). CDR3 region: CASSSFKQGDTGELFF. Here the CDR3 DNA reads TGTGCCAGCAGCTCATTCAAACAGGGGGACACCGGGGAGCTGTTTTTT.

This clone turned up a few times. The V gene is TRBV29-1, the J gene TRBJ1-5, with TRBD1 identical over 7 bases. V lost 4 bases to trimming and J lost 3 bases; unmatched junction nucleotides: 6. Germline V gives CDR1 SQVTM, CDR2 ANQGSEA. The CDR3 runs to 14 residues. CDR3 in DNA: TGCAGCGTTGTATGGGACAGCGACAATCAGCCCCAGCATTTT. Its translation is CSVVWDSDNQPQHF.

The chain links TRBV5-5 to TRBJ1-2, with D perhaps matching TRBD1 (5 bases). CDR1 is SGHKS and CDR2 is YYEKEE in the germline V gene (reference sequence). This CDR3 region has 15 residues. V dropped 0 bases and J dropped 4 bases, with 13 bases sitting between them. CDR3 sequence reads: CASSLAREGSYGYTF. CDR3 DNA sequence: TGTGCCAGCAGCTTGGCCAGGGAGGGGAGCTATGGCTACACCTTC. The whole variable domain, filled in from reference TRBV5-5 and TRBJ1-2, reads DAGVTQSPTHLIKTRGQQVTLRCSPISGHKSVSWYQQVLGQGPQFIFQYYEKEERGRGNFPDRFSARQFPNYSSELNVNALLLGDSALYLCASSLAREGSYGYTFGSGTRLTVV.

The gene calls are TRBV19 and TRBJ1-5; D is unresolved. Per germline, CDR1 LNHDA and CDR2 SQIVND (reference sequence). Trimming removed 3 bases from V and 6 bases from J, with 9 bases in between. The CDR3 has 13 amino acids. The CDR3 DNA reads TGTGCCAGTAGTATTCGGGTTGTTCAGCCCCAGCATTTT. Translated: CASSIRVVQPQHF.

This CDR3 is CASSPSTGGFQPQHF. The CDR3 nucleotides are TGTGCCAGCTCACCATCAACAGGGGGCTTTCAGCCCCAGCATTTT. The genes are TRBV18 and TRBJ1-5; 9 bases line up with TRBD1. Germline CDR1 reads KGHSH; CDR2 reads LQKENI. This CDR3 spans 15 amino acids. The trim removed 2 bases at V and 6 bases at J, leaving 5 bases unmatched.

The chain has TRBV28 and TRBJ2-2, with 9 bases fitting TRBD1. The V segment lost 3 bases and the J segment 2 bases; nucleotides outside the gene matches: 16. Germline values: CDR1 MDHEN, CDR2 SYDVKM. The CDR3 extends over 20 amino acids. CDR3 sequence reads: CASSFPPPGQGTGNTGELFF. CDR3 DNA: TGTGCCAGCAGTTTCCCTCCTCCGGGACAGGGCACGGGAAACACCGGGGAGCTGTTTTTT.

The chain is built from TRBV18 and TRBJ2-3; D gene uncertain. The V gene lost 2 bases and the J gene lost 0 bases, with 9 bases spanning the gap. Germline-derived CDR1 and CDR2 are KGHSH and LQKENI. CDR3 size: 15 residues. The chain's CDR3 is CASSPNPPSTDTQYF. The CDR3 bases are TGTGCCAGCTCACCAAATCCTCCTAGCACAGATACGCAGTATTTT.

The V gene is TRBV6-1, the J gene TRBJ2-1; 7 bases line up with TRBD2. In germline, CDR1 is MNHNS, CDR2 SASEGT. The CDR3 length is 18 residues. Unmatched junction bases numbered 14, after V lost 5 bases and J lost 1 base. The CDR3 spells CASSKDTSGGGSYNEQFF. The CDR3 bases are TGTGCCAGCAGTAAAGACACCTCGGGGGGAGGGTCCTACAATGAGCAGTTCTTC.

This chain links TRBV5-1 with TRBJ2-1, with D possibly matching TRBD2 (6 bases). There are 15 residues in the CDR3. Germline CDR1 is SGHRS and CDR2 is YFSETQ. Trimming shortened V by 3 bases and J by 6 bases, and 16 bases separated the two germline ends. The CDR3 DNA sequence: TGCGCCAGCAGCTCGACTAGTTTTGGGATCAATGAGCAGTTCTTC. The encoded protein is CASSSTSFGINEQFF.

On this clone: Other nucleotide sequences from this sample produce the same CDR3. The chain carries TRBV12-5 and TRBJ2-1; unclear D gene. The CDR3 contains 12 residues. Trimming stripped 6 bases from V and 0 bases from J, with 3 bases between. From germline, CDR1 is LGHNT and CDR2 FRNRAP. The CDR3, as DNA: TGTGCTAGTGGCACCTCCTACAATGAGCAGTTCTTC. Translated, it gives CASGTSYNEQFF.

The rearrangement uses TRBV5-4 and TRBJ2-3; 8 bases agree with TRBD2. This CDR3 spans 17 amino acids. Trimming at V came to 1 base and at J to 0 bases, leaving 7 bases not matched to a gene. In germline, CDR1 is SGHNT, CDR2 YYREEE (reference sequence). CDR3 coding DNA: TGTGCCAGCAGCTTGAAGGTAGCGGGACCTAGCACAGATACGCAGTATTTT. Its translation is CASSLKVAGPSTDTQYF.

The rearrangement links TRBV5-4 to TRBJ1-1, with TRBD1 identical over 7 bases. V lost 0 bases to trimming and J lost 4 bases; unmatched junction nucleotides: 9. Germline loops: CDR1 SGHNT, CDR2 YYREEE (reference sequence). The CDR3 consists of 16 residues. CDR3 residues: CASSLGGEGAITEAFF. CDR3 sequence (DNA): TGTGCCAGCAGCTTGGGGGGCGAGGGGGCAATCACTGAAGCTTTCTTT.

The V gene is TRBV5-1, the J gene TRBJ1-1; D unclear. This CDR3 contains 15 residues. V gave up 4 bases and J gave up 3 bases, with 16 bases separating them. The germline gives CDR1 SGHRS, CDR2 YFSETQ. The CDR3 region is CASSPLEGEDTEAFF. The CDR3 nucleotides read TGCGCCAGCAGCCCGCTCGAGGGAGAGGACACTGAAGCTTTCTTT. The full variable domain, completed using reference TRBV5-1 and TRBJ1-1, is KAGVTQTPRYLIKTRGQQVTLSCSPISGHRSVSWYQQTPGQGLQFLFEYFSETQRNKGNFPGRFSGRQFSNSRSEMNVSTLELGDSALYLCASSPLEGEDTEAFFGQGTRLTVV.